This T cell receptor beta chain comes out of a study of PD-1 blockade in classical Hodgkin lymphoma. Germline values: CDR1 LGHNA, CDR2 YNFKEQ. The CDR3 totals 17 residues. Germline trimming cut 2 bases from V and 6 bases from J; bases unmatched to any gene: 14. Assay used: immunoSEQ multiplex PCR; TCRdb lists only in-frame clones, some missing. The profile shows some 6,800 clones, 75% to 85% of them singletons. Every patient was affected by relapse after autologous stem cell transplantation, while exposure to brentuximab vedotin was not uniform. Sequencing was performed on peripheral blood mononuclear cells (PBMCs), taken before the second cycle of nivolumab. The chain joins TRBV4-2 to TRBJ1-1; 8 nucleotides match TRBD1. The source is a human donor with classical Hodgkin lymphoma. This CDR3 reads CASSQQTGTGVIAEAFF. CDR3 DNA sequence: TGTGCCAGCAGCCAACAGACCGGGACAGGCGTGATAGCTGAAGCTTTCTTT.